These T cell receptor beta chains were read from a single sample in a study of T cell repertoires in cytomegalovirus infection. Their antigen targets remain unknown. TCRdb passed the reads through MiXCR, listing each CDR3 protein once. The sample carries approximately 500,000 distinct CDR3 sequences, 33% recorded once. The specimen comprised cultured PBMCs, sampled from culture after CMV antigen stimulation. All receptors come from a human donor in good health (CMV status not recorded). Some clones in this sample may be carry-over from other donors' samples. The CDR3 runs from the conserved cysteine through the conserved F or W. The order of the fields is clone size, V gene, J gene, D gene, CDR3 DNA, CDR3 protein. D genes are given only for firm matches. Clone size is shown for a subset of rows, as once, few, many or a class of expanded clone.

clone size: -
V gene: TRBV10-3
J gene: TRBJ1-2
D gene: TRBD1
CDR3 DNA: TGTGCCATCAAAGGTTCGGGACAGGGTTATGGCTACACCTTC
CDR3 protein: CAIKGSGQGYGYTF

clone size: -
V gene: TRBV6-2/TRBV6-3
J gene: TRBJ2-5
D gene: TRBD2
CDR3 DNA: TGTGCCAGCAGGATCCCGGGACTAGCGGGAGAGACCCAGTACTTC
CDR3 protein: CASRIPGLAGETQYF

clone size: -
V gene: TRBV4-1
J gene: TRBJ1-1
D gene: -
CDR3 DNA: TGCGCCAGCAGCCAAGATTCGGGGGGGGACACTGAAGCTTTCTTT
CDR3 protein: CASSQDSGGDTEAFF

clone size: -
V gene: TRBV19
J gene: TRBJ2-1
D gene: TRBD1
CDR3 DNA: TGTGCCAGTAGGACGGGACAGGGCTTGGGCAATGAGCAGTTCTTC
CDR3 protein: CASRTGQGLGNEQFF

clone size: -
V gene: TRBV4-1
J gene: TRBJ2-7
D gene: -
CDR3 DNA: TGCGCCAGCAGCCAAGTGACCGGGGACTACGAGCAGTACTTC
CDR3 protein: CASSQVTGDYEQYF

clone size: -
V gene: TRBV5-6
J gene: TRBJ1-5
D gene: -
CDR3 DNA: TGTGCCAGCAGCCCCGACCCGCTTGTGCAGCCCCAGCATTTT
CDR3 protein: CASSPDPLVQPQHF

clone size: few
V gene: TRBV7-2
J gene: TRBJ2-1
D gene: TRBD2
CDR3 DNA: TGTGCCAGCAGCCCCTTAGCGGGATACTCCTACAATGAGCAGTTCTTC
CDR3 protein: CASSPLAGYSYNEQFF

clone size: -
V gene: TRBV4-1
J gene: TRBJ2-1
D gene: TRBD2
CDR3 DNA: TGCGCCAGCAGCTCGCGACTAGCGGGAGGGTACAATGAGCAGTTCTTC
CDR3 protein: CASSSRLAGGYNEQFF

clone size: -
V gene: TRBV28
J gene: TRBJ1-5
D gene: -
CDR3 DNA: TGTGCCAGCAGTTTACCCTATAGCAATCAGCCCCAGCATTTT
CDR3 protein: CASSLPYSNQPQHF

clone size: -
V gene: TRBV20-1
J gene: TRBJ1-1
D gene: TRBD1
CDR3 DNA: TGCAGCGCCCGGGACAGGGGGATCACTGAAGCTTTCTTT
CDR3 protein: CSARDRGITEAFF

clone size: few
V gene: TRBV11-2
J gene: TRBJ2-3
D gene: -
CDR3 DNA: TGTGCCAGCAGCTCCCAGGGAGGTATAGATACGCAGTATTTT
CDR3 protein: CASSSQGGIDTQYF

clone size: -
V gene: TRBV7-9
J gene: TRBJ1-5
D gene: -
CDR3 DNA: TGTGCCAGCAGCTCTGGAAATAATCAGCCCCAGCATTTT
CDR3 protein: CASSSGNNQPQHF

clone size: -
V gene: TRBV6-5
J gene: TRBJ2-4
D gene: TRBD1
CDR3 DNA: TGTGCCAGCAGTTACAGAACAGGGGAAAACATTCAGTACTTC
CDR3 protein: CASSYRTGENIQYF

clone size: few
V gene: TRBV4-1
J gene: TRBJ1-2
D gene: TRBD1
CDR3 DNA: TGCGCCAGCAGCCAGGACAGGGACATTATGGGAGGCTACACCTTC
CDR3 protein: CASSQDRDIMGGYTF

clone size: -
V gene: TRBV7-8
J gene: TRBJ1-4
D gene: -
CDR3 DNA: TGTGCCAGCAGCGGCGTCCGGGGCTCAGGTGAAAAACTGTTTTTT
CDR3 protein: CASSGVRGSGEKLFF

clone size: -
V gene: TRBV19
J gene: TRBJ1-4
D gene: -
CDR3 DNA: TGTGCCAGTGGCCGGGGGGGGCAGGGCATGGAAAAACTGTTTTTT
CDR3 protein: CASGRGGQGMEKLFF

clone size: -
V gene: TRBV18
J gene: TRBJ1-2
D gene: -
CDR3 DNA: TGTGCCAGCTCACCAAGTAGGACGACTTATGGCTACACCTTC
CDR3 protein: CASSPSRTTYGYTF

clone size: -
V gene: TRBV7-9
J gene: TRBJ2-3
D gene: -
CDR3 DNA: TGTGCCAGCATACTTAGCGGCGGCACAGATACGCAGTATTTT
CDR3 protein: CASILSGGTDTQYF

clone size: many
V gene: TRBV28
J gene: TRBJ1-2
D gene: TRBD1
CDR3 DNA: TGTGCCAGCAGTTTAGCCATGGAGGGGGCGGTCTATGGCTACACCTTC
CDR3 protein: CASSLAMEGAVYGYTF

clone size: -
V gene: TRBV20-1
J gene: TRBJ2-1
D gene: TRBD2
CDR3 DNA: TGCAGTGCTAGGGTGAGCGGGAAAGGTGAGCAGTTCTTC
CDR3 protein: CSARVSGKGEQFF

clone size: few
V gene: TRBV14
J gene: TRBJ2-7
D gene: -
CDR3 DNA: TGTGCCAGCAGCCAAGACGAGGGAGGTCAGTACGAGCAGTACTTC
CDR3 protein: CASSQDEGGQYEQYF

clone size: -
V gene: TRBV28
J gene: TRBJ2-1
D gene: -
CDR3 DNA: TGTGTCAGCAGTTTCAACCCAGAAAGGCAGTTCTTC
CDR3 protein: CVSSFNPERQFF

clone size: -
V gene: TRBV27
J gene: TRBJ1-5
D gene: -
CDR3 DNA: TGTGCCAGCAGTACCTCTACGGCCTCCCGGCCCCAGCATTTT
CDR3 protein: CASSTSTASRPQHF

clone size: few
V gene: TRBV28
J gene: TRBJ2-2
D gene: -
CDR3 DNA: TGTGCCAGCGGAGCCGCGAACACCGGGGAGCTGTTTTTT
CDR3 protein: CASGAANTGELFF

clone size: -
V gene: TRBV7-3
J gene: TRBJ2-3
D gene: TRBD2
CDR3 DNA: TGTGCCAGCAGCGCCGGACTAGCGGGAAGCAAGGAAGATACGCAGTATTTT
CDR3 protein: CASSAGLAGSKEDTQYF

clone size: few
V gene: TRBV19
J gene: TRBJ2-1
D gene: TRBD2
CDR3 DNA: TGTGCCAGTAGTACGAGAGCGGGGGCGAACAATGAGCAGTTCTTC
CDR3 protein: CASSTRAGANNEQFF

clone size: few
V gene: TRBV4-3
J gene: TRBJ2-1
D gene: TRBD2
CDR3 DNA: TGCGCCAGCAGCCAAGTGGGAGCGGGAAGTTACAATGAGCAGTTCTTC
CDR3 protein: CASSQVGAGSYNEQFF

clone size: -
V gene: TRBV6-2/TRBV6-3
J gene: TRBJ2-1
D gene: -
CDR3 DNA: TGTGCCAGCAGTTACTCAAGCGCTTCCTACAATGAGCAGTTCTTC
CDR3 protein: CASSYSSASYNEQFF

clone size: -
V gene: TRBV12-3/TRBV12-4
J gene: TRBJ2-1
D gene: -
CDR3 DNA: TGTGCCAGCAGCCTAGCGAGAGGGGGTGATGAGCAGTTCTTC
CDR3 protein: CASSLARGGDEQFF

clone size: few
V gene: TRBV9
J gene: TRBJ2-5
D gene: -
CDR3 DNA: TGTGCCAGCAGCGTAACGGCAGGGTATTACCAAGAGACCCAGTACTTC
CDR3 protein: CASSVTAGYYQETQYF

clone size: many
V gene: TRBV20-1
J gene: TRBJ1-1
D gene: TRBD1
CDR3 DNA: TGCAGTGCGCAGACAGGGGGAATGAACACTGAAGCTTTCTTT
CDR3 protein: CSAQTGGMNTEAFF

clone size: -
V gene: TRBV7-2
J gene: TRBJ1-5
D gene: TRBD1
CDR3 DNA: TGTGCCAGCAGCTTCAGACAGGGAGAACAGCCCCAGCATTTT
CDR3 protein: CASSFRQGEQPQHF

clone size: -
V gene: TRBV15
J gene: TRBJ2-3
D gene: -
CDR3 DNA: TGTGCCACCAGCACCCCCGGGCGAGATACGCAGTATTTT
CDR3 protein: CATSTPGRDTQYF

clone size: many
V gene: TRBV25-1
J gene: TRBJ2-3
D gene: -
CDR3 DNA: TGTGCCAGCAGTCGACAGGGCACAGATACGCAGTATTTT
CDR3 protein: CASSRQGTDTQYF

clone size: -
V gene: TRBV3-1
J gene: TRBJ1-1
D gene: TRBD1
CDR3 DNA: TGTGCCAGCAGATATTCCGGGACAGGGGCCGCTGAAGCTTTCTTT
CDR3 protein: CASRYSGTGAAEAFF

clone size: many
V gene: TRBV29-1
J gene: TRBJ2-3
D gene: TRBD2
CDR3 DNA: TGCAGCGTGGCGACTAGCGGAGCCACAGATACGCAGTATTTT
CDR3 protein: CSVATSGATDTQYF

clone size: -
V gene: TRBV7-2
J gene: TRBJ1-5
D gene: -
CDR3 DNA: TGTGCCAGCAGCTCCTCCAGTCAGTATCAGCCCCAGCATTTT
CDR3 protein: CASSSSSQYQPQHF

clone size: -
V gene: TRBV25-1
J gene: TRBJ1-2
D gene: -
CDR3 DNA: TGTGCCAGCAGTGGCCTAGGCGGCAACTATGGCTACACCTTC
CDR3 protein: CASSGLGGNYGYTF

clone size: -
V gene: TRBV6-2/TRBV6-3
J gene: TRBJ2-1
D gene: -
CDR3 DNA: TGTGCCAGCAGGAGCCCTTCTGCCTATGAGCAGTTCTTC
CDR3 protein: CASRSPSAYEQFF

clone size: few
V gene: TRBV10-3
J gene: TRBJ1-1
D gene: -
CDR3 DNA: TGTGCCATCAGTGAAAGGGACGGCAGAGAAGCTTTCTTT
CDR3 protein: CAISERDGREAFF

clone size: few
V gene: TRBV7-8
J gene: TRBJ2-4
D gene: -
CDR3 DNA: TGTGCCAGCAGCTTAGCCGTAAACATTCAGTACTTC
CDR3 protein: CASSLAVNIQYF

clone size: few
V gene: TRBV11-1
J gene: TRBJ2-3
D gene: TRBD2
CDR3 DNA: TGTGCCAGCAGATCTACTAGCGGGAGGGCCGCAGATACGCAGTATTTT
CDR3 protein: CASRSTSGRAADTQYF

clone size: many
V gene: TRBV7-2
J gene: TRBJ1-2
D gene: -
CDR3 DNA: TGTGCCAGCAGTTCCGTCCGTCCCTATGGCTACACCTTC
CDR3 protein: CASSSVRPYGYTF

clone size: few
V gene: TRBV7-6
J gene: TRBJ2-1
D gene: TRBD1
CDR3 DNA: TGTGCCAGCAGCGTAATGACGGGACAGGGGATTGAGCAGTTCTTC
CDR3 protein: CASSVMTGQGIEQFF

clone size: -
V gene: TRBV7-9
J gene: TRBJ2-1
D gene: TRBD2
CDR3 DNA: TGTGCCAGCAGCTTAGTAGCGGGAGCCTCCCCCAATGAGCAGTTCTTC
CDR3 protein: CASSLVAGASPNEQFF

clone size: -
V gene: TRBV6-5
J gene: TRBJ1-1
D gene: -
CDR3 DNA: TGTGCCAGCAGTTACTCGATGCGGGTGAACACTGAAGCTTTCTTT
CDR3 protein: CASSYSMRVNTEAFF

clone size: few
V gene: TRBV7-9
J gene: TRBJ2-6
D gene: -
CDR3 DNA: TGTGCCAGCAGCACCCCGATGGTAGGCGGGGGGGCCAACGTCCTGACTTTC
CDR3 protein: CASSTPMVGGGANVLTF

clone size: -
V gene: TRBV6-5
J gene: TRBJ2-1
D gene: -
CDR3 DNA: TGTGCCAGTAACGGTGGAGGGTTTTACAATGAGCAGTTCTTC
CDR3 protein: CASNGGGFYNEQFF

clone size: -
V gene: TRBV10-3
J gene: TRBJ2-5
D gene: -
CDR3 DNA: TGTGCCATTACGACAGCCGAGCAAGAGACCCAGTACTTC
CDR3 protein: CAITTAEQETQYF

clone size: -
V gene: TRBV19
J gene: TRBJ2-1
D gene: TRBD2
CDR3 DNA: TGTGCCAGTAGCATTCGGACTAGCGGGAGTTATGAGCAGTTCTTC
CDR3 protein: CASSIRTSGSYEQFF

clone size: few
V gene: TRBV6-2/TRBV6-3
J gene: TRBJ1-5
D gene: -
CDR3 DNA: TGTGCCAGCAGGTCAACTAGCAATCAGCCCCAGCATTTT
CDR3 protein: CASRSTSNQPQHF

clone size: -
V gene: TRBV20-1
J gene: TRBJ1-4
D gene: -
CDR3 DNA: TGCAGTGCTATTCGGCCTGGTAGCGGTGAAAAACTGTTTTTT
CDR3 protein: CSAIRPGSGEKLFF

clone size: -
V gene: TRBV28
J gene: TRBJ2-2
D gene: -
CDR3 DNA: TGTGCCAGCAGTTTATGGGGAGGAATCAACACCGGGGAGCTGTTTTTT
CDR3 protein: CASSLWGGINTGELFF

clone size: -
V gene: TRBV5-4
J gene: TRBJ2-3
D gene: TRBD2
CDR3 DNA: TGTGCCAGCAGCTTGAAGTCTAGCGGGAGGGTCGGGACAGATACGCAGTATTTT
CDR3 protein: CASSLKSSGRVGTDTQYF

clone size: few
V gene: TRBV6-6
J gene: TRBJ2-1
D gene: TRBD2
CDR3 DNA: TGTGCCAGCAGTTACTCCGGGACTAGCGGGAGCCCTCTCAATGAGCAGTTCTTC
CDR3 protein: CASSYSGTSGSPLNEQFF

clone size: -
V gene: TRBV10-3
J gene: TRBJ2-3
D gene: TRBD2
CDR3 DNA: TGTGCCATCAGTGATTCCGGGACTAGCCGAATTATAGATACGCAGTATTTT
CDR3 protein: CAISDSGTSRIIDTQYF

clone size: many
V gene: TRBV11-2
J gene: TRBJ2-5
D gene: -
CDR3 DNA: TGTGCCAGCACCATTAGAGGGGCTTTACAAGAGACCCAGTACTTC
CDR3 protein: CASTIRGALQETQYF

clone size: -
V gene: TRBV7-2
J gene: TRBJ1-2
D gene: -
CDR3 DNA: TGTGCCAGCACCCCGGGTGGGAATGTCAACTATGGCTACACCTTC
CDR3 protein: CASTPGGNVNYGYTF

clone size: few
V gene: TRBV11-2
J gene: TRBJ2-1
D gene: -
CDR3 DNA: TGTGCCAGCAGCCCTTCGGAAGGCGGAGCTTACAATGAGCAGTTCTTC
CDR3 protein: CASSPSEGGAYNEQFF